The 23 T cell receptor beta chains below were found in one sample sequenced in a study of CD8 T cells in Susac syndrome. An input of about 0.5 to 1 ug of RNA was subjected to reverse transcription using random hexamers. TCRdb passed the immunoSEQ multiplex PCR reads through MiXCR, listing each CDR3 protein once. The sample lists about 300,000 distinct CDR3 sequences; around 91% were seen once. The sequencing input was CD8+ T cells from PBMCs. The receptors stem from a human donor with multiple sclerosis.

The chain is built from TRBV7-2 and TRBJ1-4; D is perhaps TRBD1 (5 bases). Germline V gene lookup returns CDR1 SGHTA and CDR2 FQGNSA. The CDR3 runs 15 residues. Trimming removed 5 bases from V and 8 bases from J, with 18 bases in between. The CDR3 is CASSPRWQGGEKLFF. For the CDR3, the DNA is TGTGCCAGCAGCCCCCGGTGGCAGGGCGGCGAAAAACTGTTTTTT.

The CDR3 sequence: CASSEVIKPSNSGANVLTF. CDR3 DNA sequence: TGTGCCAGCAGTGAAGTAATAAAGCCTTCCAACTCTGGGGCCAACGTCCTGACTTTC. The chain joins TRBV6-1 to TRBJ2-6; D unresolved. This CDR3 is built from 19 residues. V was pared by 1 base and J by 0 bases, with 16 bases between. Germline CDR1 and CDR2: MNHNS and SASEGT.

This clonotype was detected once. The chain employs TRBV28 and TRBJ1-4, with 9 bases matching TRBD1. Per the germline V gene, CDR1 is MDHEN and CDR2 is SYDVKM. The J segment lost 6 bases and the V segment lost 8 bases, leaving 4 bases of the junction unmatched. The CDR3 sequence is 13 residues long. CDR3 in DNA: TGTGCCAGCGGTAACAGGGGGCATGAAAAACTGTTTTTT. The encoded protein is CASGNRGHEKLFF.

The V call is TRBV12-3 or TRBV12-4, the J call TRBJ2-5; TRBD1 is a possible D gene (6 bases). The CDR3 extends over 14 amino acids. With 6 bases removed from V and 1 base from J, the gap between germline ends came to 12 bases. For the CDR3, the DNA is TGTGCCAGCAGGGCCACAGGGATCCAAGAGACCCAGTACTTC. Translating gives CASRATGIQETQYF.

In this sample, this clonotype turned up a few times. The J gene is TRBJ2-7, the V gene TRBV27; D ambiguous. CDR1 and CDR2 (germline): MNHEY, SMNVEV (reference sequence). This CDR3 contains 14 residues. V was clipped by 3 bases and J by 3 bases, with 12 bases between them. The CDR3 region has the DNA TGTGCCAGCAGTTTGAAGGGTGTCAACTACGAGCAGTACTTC. Translation gives CASSLKGVNYEQYF.

This rearrangement joins TRBV18 to TRBJ2-7; D is possibly TRBD1 (6 bases). The CDR3 length is 13 residues. Looked up from germline, CDR1 is KGHSH and CDR2 is LQKENI. V dropped 4 bases and J dropped 3 bases, with 10 bases sitting between them. CDR3 protein: CASSLGTNYEQYF. In DNA form, the CDR3 reads TGTGCCAGCTCACTCGGGACAAACTACGAGCAGTACTTC.

The rearrangement uses TRBV27 and TRBJ1-5; unclear D gene. Germline V gene sequence: CDR1 MNHEY, CDR2 SMNVEV (reference sequence). This CDR3 is built from 9 residues. Trimming cost V 6 bases and J 8 bases, with 2 bases left between them. CDR3 DNA sequence: TGTGCCAGCAGGAAGCCCCAGCATTTT. Protein product: CASRKPQHF.

This chain connects TRBV2 to TRBJ1-2; D possibly corresponds to TRBD1 (6 bases). V shed 2 bases and J shed 2 bases, with 15 bases lying between them. Germline V CDR1 and CDR2: SNHLY, FYNNEI. CDR3 length equals 16 residues. CDR3 in amino acids: CASSEIGQIQNYGYTF. The CDR3 DNA sequence: TGTGCCAGCAGTGAAATCGGACAGATTCAAAACTATGGCTACACCTTC.

This sequence joins TRBV20-1 and TRBJ2-7; either TRBD1 or TRBD2 may supply D (5 bases each). This CDR3 has 15 amino acids. The germline V gene encodes CDR1 DFQATT and CDR2 SNEGSKA (reference sequence). V lost 3 bases and J 2 bases, leaving 17 bases between the germline ends. CDR3 nucleotide sequence: TGCAGTGCTAGGGACCCGGCCGGGGCCCCCTACGAGCAGTACTTC. Translated, it gives CSARDPAGAPYEQYF.

The chain recombines TRBV27 with TRBJ1-2; 7 bases agree with TRBD1. V trimming: 5 bases; J trimming: 6 bases; junction bases outside the gene matches: 9. This CDR3 comprises 14 residues. The germline gives CDR1 MNHEY, CDR2 SMNVEV (reference sequence). CDR3 sequence reads: CASSHRQGADGYTF. The DNA for the CDR3 is TGTGCCAGCAGTCACCGACAGGGAGCTGATGGCTACACCTTC.

This chain joins TRBV27 and TRBJ2-1, with 7 nucleotides matching TRBD1. Per germline, CDR1 MNHEY and CDR2 SMNVEV (reference sequence). Losses at the gene ends were 3 bases for V and 2 bases for J; bases not matched to a gene: 10. The CDR3 runs 17 residues. The CDR3 DNA follows: TGTGCCAGCAGTTTTTACCGGGACAGTCACCCCTACAATGAGCAGTTCTTC. Amino acids: CASSFYRDSHPYNEQFF.

This clonotype came up a few times. Relative to the germline gene, one junction end is altered; a read error may explain this. This chain links TRBV5-1 with TRBJ2-7, with 10 bases aligning to TRBD2. Germline V gives CDR1 SGHRS, CDR2 YFSETQ. The CDR3 is 14 residues long. The CDR3, as DNA: TGTGCCAGCAGTTTAGCGGGGGGAACCTACGAGCAGTACTTC. It encodes CASSLAGGTYEQYF.

The chain links TRBV25-1 to TRBJ2-5, with no clear D. V was clipped by 1 base and J by 4 bases, with 4 bases between them. This CDR3 has 12 residues. Looked up from germline, CDR1 is MGHDK and CDR2 is SYGVNS. CDR3 loop: CASSEFVETQYF. DNA for the CDR3: TGTGCCAGCAGTGAATTCGTAGAGACCCAGTACTTC.

The chain joins TRBV29-1 to TRBJ1-2; D might be TRBD1 (5 bases). Per the germline V gene, CDR1 is SQVTM and CDR2 is ANQGSEA. V lost 7 bases and J 6 bases, leaving 12 bases between the germline ends. CDR3 size: 11 residues. CDR3 in amino acids: CSAEGLDGYTF. CDR3 DNA: TGCAGCGCCGAGGGGTTAGATGGCTACACCTTC. The full variable domain, completed using reference TRBV29-1 and TRBJ1-2, is SAVISQKPSRDICQRGTSLTIQCQVDSQVTMMFWYRQQPGQSLTLIATANQGSEATYESGFVIDKFPISRPNLTFSTLTVSNMSPEDSSIYLCSAEGLDGYTFGSGTRLTVV.

The V and J genes are TRBV6-2 or TRBV6-3 and TRBJ1-1; D may be TRBD1 (6 bases). The ends were cut back, 7 bases at V and 3 bases at J, with 15 bases in the middle. Germline V gene lookup returns CDR1 MNHEY and CDR2 SVGEGT. There are 14 residues in the CDR3. The CDR3 protein is CASMEGGSDTEAFF. The CDR3 DNA sequence: TGTGCCAGCATGGAGGGGGGGTCGGACACTGAAGCTTTCTTT.

The rearrangement links TRBV12-3 or TRBV12-4 to TRBJ1-5; D gene unclear. The V and J ends lost 5 bases and 1 base respectively, with 9 bases between them. The CDR3 consists of 14 residues. The CDR3 sequence is CASSMDGSNQPQHF. CDR3 in DNA: TGTGCCAGCAGTATGGACGGAAGCAATCAGCCCCAGCATTTT.

CDR3 nucleotide sequence: TGTGCCAGCAGCTTTGAGAGGCGGGTGATTGGAGATACGCAGTATTTT. Protein product: CASSFERRVIGDTQYF. The chain is built from TRBV3-1 and TRBJ2-3; D perhaps matches TRBD2 (5 bases). The ends were cut back, 5 bases at V and 5 bases at J, with 20 bases in the middle. The germline V gene has CDR1 LGHDT and CDR2 YNNKEL (reference sequence). The CDR3 spans 16 residues.

This chain uses TRBV7-3 with TRBJ1-2; TRBD1 agrees at 7 bases. CDR3 size: 15 residues. Germline V gives CDR1 SGHTA, CDR2 FQGTGA. V lost 5 bases, J lost 8 bases, and 14 bases stayed unmatched. The CDR3 is CASSEGPGQTLGYTF. Here the CDR3 DNA reads TGTGCCAGCAGCGAAGGGCCGGGACAGACCCTCGGCTACACCTTC.

The table lists this clonotype with a few counts. The chain uses TRBV3-1 and TRBJ2-7, with unresolved D. Trimming cost V 1 base and J 0 bases, with 7 bases left between them. The CDR3 runs 14 residues. Looked up from germline, CDR1 is LGHDT and CDR2 is YNNKEL (reference sequence). The CDR3 protein is CASSQALGSYEQYF. CDR3 DNA: TGTGCCAGCAGCCAAGCCCTGGGCTCCTACGAGCAGTACTTC.

The J gene is TRBJ2-1, the V gene TRBV30; D ambiguous. This CDR3 has 12 amino acids. CDR1 and CDR2 (germline): GTSNPN, SVGIG (reference sequence). The V and J ends lost 6 bases and 6 bases respectively, with 12 bases between them. The CDR3 DNA is TGTGCCTGTTCCGGTAGGGCCAATGAGCAGTTCTTC. Protein sequence: CACSGRANEQFF.

The rearrangement links TRBV10-3 to TRBJ1-1, with D perhaps matching TRBD1 (6 bases). Per germline, CDR1 ENHRY and CDR2 SYGVKD. V dropped 8 bases and J dropped 5 bases, with 12 bases sitting between them. The CDR3 extends over 12 amino acids. The CDR3 nucleotides read TGTGCCATCGCACAGGGAGGGACTGAAGCTTTCTTT. Protein sequence: CAIAQGGTEAFF.

The V gene is TRBV7-9, the J gene TRBJ2-3; TRBD1 matches 7 bases. Per the germline V gene, CDR1 is SEHNR and CDR2 is FQNEAQ (reference sequence). This CDR3 is 16 amino acids long. Trimming removed 6 bases from V and 2 bases from J; junction bases left unmatched: 11. CDR3 bases: TGTGCCAGCAGAACCAACAGGGGTAGACTCACAGATACGCAGTATTTT. It translates to CASRTNRGRLTDTQYF.

The gene calls are TRBV6-1 and TRBJ1-1, with 8 bases identical to TRBD1. V shed 7 bases and J 6 bases; nucleotides not matched to a gene: 16. This CDR3 has 16 residues. CDR1 and CDR2 (germline): MNHNS, SASEGT. Written as DNA, the CDR3 is TGTGCCAGCACCGGGGAGGGAAGAGGACAGGGCCCTGAAGCTTTCTTT. Protein sequence: CASTGEGRGQGPEAFF.